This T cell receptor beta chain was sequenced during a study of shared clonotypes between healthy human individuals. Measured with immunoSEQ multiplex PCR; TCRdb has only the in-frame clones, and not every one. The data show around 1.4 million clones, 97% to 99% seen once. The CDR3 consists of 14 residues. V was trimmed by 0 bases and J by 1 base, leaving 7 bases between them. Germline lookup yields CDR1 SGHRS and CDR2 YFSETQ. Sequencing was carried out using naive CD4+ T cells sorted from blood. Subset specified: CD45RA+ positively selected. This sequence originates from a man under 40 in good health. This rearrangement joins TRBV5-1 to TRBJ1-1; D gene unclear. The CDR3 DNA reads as TGCGCCAGCAGCTTGGTGAAAGAGAACACTGAAGCTTTCTTT. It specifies CASSLVKENTEAFF.